These 22 T cell receptor beta chains share one sample of origin, sequenced in a study of beta chain features in type 1 diabetes. The sequenced template was cDNA made from the entire isolated RNA. The repertoire was sequenced with immunoSEQ multiplex PCR; TCRdb's copy has only in-frame clones and lacks some. In the table there are around 250,000 clones, 11% to 15% of which are singletons. Study-level points and caveats: People with Type 1 diabetes carried modestly yet significantly shorter TCRB CDR3s in all four CD4+ subsets.

These receptors have no known antigen. Source material: naive CD4+ T cells from blood. The receptors derive from a man aged 30 to 45 with type 1 diabetes.

This clone appeared a few times. The chain has TRBV4-1 and TRBJ2-7; 7 nucleotides line up with TRBD2. The CDR3 extends over 16 amino acids. The J segment lost 2 bases and the V segment lost 0 bases, leaving 7 bases of the junction unmatched. The germline V gene has CDR1 MGHRA and CDR2 YSYEKL. Here the CDR3 DNA reads TGCGCCAGCAGCCAAGAATACGCGGGAGTGGCCTACGAGCAGTACTTC. This translates into CASSQEYAGVAYEQYF.

CDR3 DNA: TGTGCCAGCAGCGTACTAGCGGGGGATGTGGGCACAGATACGCAGTATTTT. Protein product: CASSVLAGDVGTDTQYF. The chain has TRBV9 and TRBJ2-3, with 10 positions matching TRBD2. CDR3 length: 17 residues. The J segment lost 1 base and the V segment lost 1 base, leaving 6 bases of the junction unmatched. Germline CDR1 is SGDLS and CDR2 is YYNGEE.

The chain is built from TRBV5-1 and TRBJ1-5; 8 nucleotides line up with TRBD1. J was trimmed by 2 bases and V by 4 bases; bases with no gene match: 2. Germline loops: CDR1 SGHRS, CDR2 YFSETQ. The CDR3 is made up of 14 amino acids. This chain's CDR3 is CASSVTGGNQPQHF. In nucleotides, the CDR3 is TGCGCCAGCAGCGTGACAGGGGGCAATCAGCCCCAGCATTTT. Full variable domain (remainder filled in from reference TRBV5-1 and TRBJ1-5): KAGVTQTPRYLIKTRGQQVTLSCSPISGHRSVSWYQQTPGQGLQFLFEYFSETQRNKGNFPGRFSGRQFSNSRSEMNVSTLELGDSALYLCASSVTGGNQPQHFGDGTRLSIL.

V gene TRBV6-5 combines with J gene TRBJ2-6; D may be TRBD2 (5 bases). Germline CDR1 reads MNHEY; CDR2 reads SVGAGI. The ends were cut back, 3 bases at V and 0 bases at J, with 9 bases in the middle. This CDR3 comprises 16 residues. The DNA of the CDR3 is TGTGCCAGCAGTTATACGGACTTCTCTGGGGCCAACGTCCTGACTTTC. It is translated as CASSYTDFSGANVLTF.

The rearrangement links TRBV6-5 to TRBJ1-1; D remains ambiguous. Trimming shortened V by 6 bases and J by 0 bases, and 8 bases separated the two germline ends. The CDR3 is 13 residues long. Germline CDR1 is MNHEY and CDR2 is SVGAGI. Here the CDR3 DNA reads TGTGCCAGCAGAGGACTGTTGAACACTGAAGCTTTCTTT. This codes for CASRGLLNTEAFF.

This clone was found a few times. CDR3 sequence: CASRGQWTGELFF. The CDR3 bases are TGTGCCAGCAGGGGACAGTGGACCGGGGAGCTGTTTTTT. V is TRBV2 and J is TRBJ2-2, with 7 bases aligning to TRBD1. The germline V gene has CDR1 SNHLY and CDR2 FYNNEI. V lost 6 bases to trimming and J lost 5 bases; unmatched junction nucleotides: 3. This CDR3 has 13 amino acids.

The chain recombines TRBV19 with TRBJ2-3, with D perhaps matching TRBD1 (5 bases). The CDR3 consists of 16 residues. V lost 0 bases to trimming and J lost 8 bases, with 18 bases between them. Germline V gives CDR1 LNHDA, CDR2 SQIVND (reference sequence). The CDR3 protein is CASSIDRQGSGGTQYF. The CDR3 DNA sequence: TGTGCCAGTAGTATAGATCGGCAGGGTTCAGGCGGTACGCAGTATTTT.

The V gene is TRBV7-2, the J gene TRBJ2-7, with a tentative D call TRBD1 (6 bases). Germline-derived CDR1 and CDR2 are SGHTA and FQGNSA. The CDR3 loop spans 15 amino acids. V gave up 6 bases and J gave up 3 bases, with 18 bases separating them. As DNA, the CDR3 is TGTGCCAGCAGTTTGACAGGACCGGCTAGCTACGAGCAGTACTTC. Translation gives CASSLTGPASYEQYF. Supplemented by reference TRBV7-2 and TRBJ2-7, the full variable domain reads GAGVSQSPSNKVTEKGKDVELRCDPISGHTALYWYRQSLGQGLEFLIYFQGNSAPDKSGLPSDRFSAERTGGSVSTLTIQRTQQEDSAVYLCASSLTGPASYEQYFGPGTRLTVT.

The V and J genes are TRBV19 and TRBJ2-2, with D perhaps matching TRBD1 (6 bases). Trimming stripped 0 bases from V and 4 bases from J, with 9 bases between. CDR1 LNHDA and CDR2 SQIVND come from the germline V gene (reference sequence). CDR3 size: 15 residues. The CDR3 loop reads CASSIEDRSTGELFF. The CDR3 nucleotides are TGTGCCAGTAGTATAGAGGACAGATCCACCGGGGAGCTGTTTTTT.

V and J are TRBV29-1 and TRBJ1-1; D gene unclear. V shed 4 bases and J shed 1 base, with 16 bases lying between them. The CDR3 sequence is 15 residues long. CDR1 SQVTM and CDR2 ANQGSEA come from the germline V gene. The CDR3: CSVVDRSRENTEAFF. The CDR3 coding sequence is TGCAGCGTTGTGGACCGGTCGCGGGAGAACACTGAAGCTTTCTTT.

There are a few counts of this clone. This chain joins TRBV4-1 and TRBJ1-6, with TRBD1 as a possible D gene (6 bases). Germline V CDR1 and CDR2: MGHRA, YSYEKL. The CDR3 covers 15 residues. V lost 4 bases to trimming and J lost 8 bases, with 15 bases between them. This CDR3 reads CASSPGGLRDSPLHF. CDR3 nucleotide sequence: TGCGCCAGCAGCCCTGGGGGCCTTCGCGATTCACCCCTCCACTTT.

The chain combines TRBV6-6 with TRBJ2-7; D perhaps matches TRBD1 (6 bases). Per the germline V gene, CDR1 is MNHNY and CDR2 is SVGAGI (reference sequence). This CDR3 comprises 13 residues. V was cut by 2 bases and J by 6 bases, with 11 bases left in between. CDR3 amino acids: CASSYGAGVEQYF. Here the CDR3 DNA reads TGTGCCAGCAGTTACGGGGCAGGGGTCGAGCAGTACTTC.

This clone was seen a few times. The chain has TRBV19 and TRBJ2-5; 10 bases are a match to TRBD2. Per the germline V gene, CDR1 is LNHDA and CDR2 is SQIVND (reference sequence). The V gene end was trimmed by 7 bases and the J gene end by 3 bases; junction bases not matched to a gene: 11. The CDR3 has 16 amino acids. CDR3 loop: CASTPSPAGGEETQYF. CDR3 in DNA: TGTGCCAGTACCCCGAGTCCAGCGGGGGGGGAAGAGACCCAGTACTTC.

The chain links TRBV28 to TRBJ1-2; 7 positions agree with TRBD1. Germline V lookup: CDR1 MDHEN, CDR2 SYDVKM. The CDR3 is made up of 17 amino acids. J gave up 2 bases and V 7 bases, and 16 bases lay outside the gene matches. The CDR3 protein is CASTSGGHFPSNYGYTF. CDR3 DNA: TGTGCCAGCACCTCAGGGGGACACTTTCCCTCAAACTATGGCTACACCTTC.

This clone was detected only a few times. The gene calls are TRBV6-1 and TRBJ2-1, with a tentative D call TRBD2 (7 bases). V shed 6 bases and J shed 6 bases, with 15 bases lying between them. The CDR3 sequence is 14 residues long. Germline CDR1 and CDR2: MNHNS and SASEGT. The CDR3 loop is CASRDGGAANEQFF. The CDR3 DNA reads TGTGCCAGCAGGGATGGGGGGGCAGCCAATGAGCAGTTCTTC.

This clone was detected only a few times. This chain links TRBV5-1 with TRBJ1-2; D is unclear. Per the germline V gene, CDR1 is SGHRS and CDR2 is YFSETQ. This CDR3 contains 11 residues. Trimming removed 4 bases from V and 8 bases from J, with 9 bases in between. The CDR3 reads CASSTDGGYTF. The CDR3 coding sequence is TGCGCCAGCAGCACAGATGGGGGCTACACCTTC.

This clone appeared a few times. This chain joins TRBV5-1 and TRBJ1-1; TRBD1 might be the D (5 bases). The germline gives CDR1 SGHRS, CDR2 YFSETQ. The CDR3 runs to 15 residues. The ends were cut back, 3 bases at V and 2 bases at J, with 14 bases in the middle. CDR3 sequence: CASSWAGTANTEAFF. CDR3 DNA sequence: TGCGCCAGCAGCTGGGCGGGGACGGCAAACACTGAAGCTTTCTTT. The full variable domain, rest sourced from reference TRBV5-1 and TRBJ1-1, is KAGVTQTPRYLIKTRGQQVTLSCSPISGHRSVSWYQQTPGQGLQFLFEYFSETQRNKGNFPGRFSGRQFSNSRSEMNVSTLELGDSALYLCASSWAGTANTEAFFGQGTRLTVV.

Turning to this clone: Other nucleotide sequences from this sample produce the same CDR3. CDR3 sequence: CASSPTGDYGYTF. The CDR3 bases are TGTGCCAGCTCACCCACAGGGGATTATGGCTACACCTTC. The rearrangement links TRBV18 to TRBJ1-2; TRBD1 agrees at 7 bases. Germline CDR1 is KGHSH and CDR2 is LQKENI. The CDR3 is made up of 13 amino acids. With V trimmed by 3 bases and J by 5 bases, 3 bases remained unmatched.

Only a few counts were recorded for this clone. The rearrangement links TRBV18 to TRBJ1-2; TRBD1 matches at 10 bases. The V segment lost 6 bases and the J segment 4 bases; nucleotides outside the gene matches: 11. This CDR3 is built from 16 residues. Germline V gene data show CDR1 as KGHSH and CDR2 as LQKENI. CDR3 nucleotides: TGTGCCAGCTCGCCTCCCGGGACAGGGGTCGGCTATGGCTACACCTTC. Its translation: CASSPPGTGVGYGYTF.

This clone was observed a handful of times. J is TRBJ1-2 and V is TRBV30; 7 nucleotides align to TRBD1. The J segment lost 5 bases and the V segment lost 0 bases, leaving 9 bases of the junction unmatched. CDR1 is GTSNPN and CDR2 is SVGIG in the germline V gene (reference sequence). The CDR3 totals 15 residues. The CDR3 region is CAWSVLGTAGYGYTF. CDR3 nucleotides: TGTGCCTGGAGTGTTCTCGGGACAGCGGGTTATGGCTACACCTTC.

The table lists this clone with a few counts. This chain uses TRBV30 with TRBJ2-5, with D perhaps TRBD2 (5 bases). The germline V and J ends were trimmed by 0 bases and 5 bases, with 13 bases remaining between them. CDR3 size: 14 residues. CDR1 and CDR2 (germline): GTSNPN, SVGIG (reference sequence). In DNA form, the CDR3 reads TGTGCCTGGAGTGTAGGGTCGGGATGGGAGACCCAGTACTTC. This encodes CAWSVGSGWETQYF.

This clone occurred a few times. The chain couples TRBV10-3 to TRBJ2-1; a weak D match, TRBD2 (6 bases). Trimming removed 4 bases at V and 6 bases at J, with 16 bases between. Germline V CDR1 and CDR2: ENHRY, SYGVKD. The CDR3 length is 15 residues. CDR3 nucleotide sequence: TGTGCCATCAGTGCGTCGGGGCTAGCGAGCAATGAGCAGTTCTTC. Protein: CAISASGLASNEQFF.